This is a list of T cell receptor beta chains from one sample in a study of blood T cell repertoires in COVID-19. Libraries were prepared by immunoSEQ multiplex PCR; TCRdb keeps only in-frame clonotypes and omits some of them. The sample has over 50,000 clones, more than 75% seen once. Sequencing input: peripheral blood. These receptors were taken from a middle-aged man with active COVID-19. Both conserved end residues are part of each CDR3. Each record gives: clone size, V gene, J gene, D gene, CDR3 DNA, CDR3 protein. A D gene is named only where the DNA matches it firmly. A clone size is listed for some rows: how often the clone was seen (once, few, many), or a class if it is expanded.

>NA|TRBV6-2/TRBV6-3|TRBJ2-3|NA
TGTGCCAGCAGTTACCGGTACACGGACGGACTAACTAGCACAGATACGCAGTATTTT
CASSYRYTDGLTSTDTQYF
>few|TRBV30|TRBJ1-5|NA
TGTGCCTGGAGCAGGGATTCCAGCAATCAGCCCCAGCATTTT
CAWSRDSSNQPQHF
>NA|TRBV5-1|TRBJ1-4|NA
TGCGCCAGCAGCTTGGTGGGGGGAGAAAAACTGTTTTTT
CASSLVGGEKLFF
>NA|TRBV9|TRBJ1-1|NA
TGTGCCAGCAGCCGTGAGGCGGGGCGCCTCAATGAAGCTTTCTTT
CASSREAGRLNEAFF
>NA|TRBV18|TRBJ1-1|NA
TGTGCCAGCTCACCAACCAAGGCAGGGAACACTGAAGCTTTCTTT
CASSPTKAGNTEAFF
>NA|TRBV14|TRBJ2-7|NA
TGTGCCAGCAGCCAAGTTTCCACGGTTCCTAGCTCCTACGAGCAGTACTTC
CASSQVSTVPSSYEQYF
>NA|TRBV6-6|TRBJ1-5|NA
TGTGCCAGCAGCCAGGGTAGCAATCAGCCCCAGCATTTT
CASSQGSNQPQHF
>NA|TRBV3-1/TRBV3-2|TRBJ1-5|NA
TGTGCCAGCAGCCCATCGGGGGAAAATCAGCCCCAGCATTTT
CASSPSGENQPQHF
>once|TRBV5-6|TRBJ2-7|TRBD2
TGTGCCCCAGGTGGCAGGGAAGGACTAGCGGGGACCTACGAGCAGTACTTC
CAPGGREGLAGTYEQYF
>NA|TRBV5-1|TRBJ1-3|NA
TGCGCCAGCAGCGAAACAGGGAGCCCTGGAAACACCATATATTTT
CASSETGSPGNTIYF
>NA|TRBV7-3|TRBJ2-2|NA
TGTGCCAGCAGCTTAGGCAGGGCGAACACCGGGGAGCTGTTTTTT
CASSLGRANTGELFF
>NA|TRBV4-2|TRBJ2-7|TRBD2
TGTGCCAGCAGCCAAGGAAGCGGGGGGCGCTACGAGCAGTACTTC
CASSQGSGGRYEQYF
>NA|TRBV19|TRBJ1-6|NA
TGTGCCAGTGGCGACTTGTTCTCCTATAATTCACCCCTCCACTTT
CASGDLFSYNSPLHF
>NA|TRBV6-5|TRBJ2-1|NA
TGTGCCAGCAACTCACGACATATCGACAATGAGCAGTTCTTC
CASNSRHIDNEQFF
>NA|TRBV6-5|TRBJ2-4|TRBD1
TGTGCCAGCAGTCCTGGGGACAGAAACATTCAGTACTTC
CASSPGDRNIQYF
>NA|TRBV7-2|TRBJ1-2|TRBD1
TGTGCCAGCAGCCTCCGGGACAGCCCAAACTATGGCTACACCTTC
CASSLRDSPNYGYTF
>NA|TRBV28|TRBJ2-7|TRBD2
TGTGCCAGCAGTTTCCGGCGGGGGGAGTATCGCTACGAGCAGTACTTC
CASSFRRGEYRYEQYF
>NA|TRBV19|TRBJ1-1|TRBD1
TGTGCCAGTAGTGGACGACAGGGAAACACTGAAGCTTTCTTT
CASSGRQGNTEAFF
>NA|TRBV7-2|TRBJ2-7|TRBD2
TGTGCCAGCAGCTTAGATTCGCTAGCGGTCTCCTACGAGCAGTACTTC
CASSLDSLAVSYEQYF
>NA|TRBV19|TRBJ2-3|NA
TGTGCCAGTACCGACAGGCGCTCAGGCACAGATACGCAGTATTTT
CASTDRRSGTDTQYF
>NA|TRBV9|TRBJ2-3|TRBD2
TGTGCCAGCAGCACTGGGGGGACTAGCGGGTGGAACCCCACAGATACGCAGTATTTT
CASSTGGTSGWNPTDTQYF
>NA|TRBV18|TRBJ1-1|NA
TGTGCCAGCTCACGTCGCGAGGGAGAGAGGACTGAAGCTTTCTTT
CASSRREGERTEAFF
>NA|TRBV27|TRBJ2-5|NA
TGTGCCAGCAGTCCTCTGTCGGGGGGCGAAGAGACCCAGTACTTC
CASSPLSGGEETQYF
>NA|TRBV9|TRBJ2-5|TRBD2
TGTGCCAGCAGCGACCACGGGACTAGCGGCCCCAGAGCGCCCCAGTACTTC
CASSDHGTSGPRAPQYF
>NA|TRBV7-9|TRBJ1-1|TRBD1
TGTGCCAGCAGCTTCTCGGGACAGGGTACTGAAGCTTTCTTT
CASSFSGQGTEAFF
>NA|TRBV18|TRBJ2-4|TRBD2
TGTGCCAGCTCTGGGGGGGAAGGAAACATTCAGTACTTC
CASSGGEGNIQYF
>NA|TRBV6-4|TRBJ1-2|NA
TGTGCCAGCAGTCTTGAGGGGGGGGTTAACTATGGCTACACCTTC
CASSLEGGVNYGYTF
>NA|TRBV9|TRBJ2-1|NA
TGTGCCAGCAGCGTAGCAGCGGCCTCTTCCTACAATGAGCAGTTCTTC
CASSVAAASSYNEQFF
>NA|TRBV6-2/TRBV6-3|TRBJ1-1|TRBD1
TGTGCCAGCAGCCCCCAGGGGGCCAACACTGAAGCTTTCTTT
CASSPQGANTEAFF
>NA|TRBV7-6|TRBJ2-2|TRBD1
TGTGCCAGCAGGCAGGGGGCGGACACCGGGGAGCTGTTTTTT
CASRQGADTGELFF
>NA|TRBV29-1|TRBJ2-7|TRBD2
TGCAGCGTTGGATTAGCGGGAGGCTACGAGCAGTACTTC
CSVGLAGGYEQYF
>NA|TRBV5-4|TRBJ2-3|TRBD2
TGTGCCAGCACCCTAGCGGGCCGCACAGATACGCAGTATTTT
CASTLAGRTDTQYF
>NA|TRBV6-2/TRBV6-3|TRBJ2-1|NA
TGTGCCAGCAGTTACTCGATAGCGAATGAGCAGTTCTTC
CASSYSIANEQFF
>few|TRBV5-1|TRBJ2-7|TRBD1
TGCGCCAGCAGCTCGTCGACAGGGCGCTCCTACGAGCAGTACTTC
CASSSSTGRSYEQYF
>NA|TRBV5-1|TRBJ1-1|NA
TGCGCCAGCAGCTTGGGAGGGGGGAACACTGAAGCTTTCTTT
CASSLGGGNTEAFF
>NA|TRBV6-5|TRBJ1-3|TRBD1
TGTGCCAGCAACGCTTACAGGGGAAGAAACACCATATATTTT
CASNAYRGRNTIYF
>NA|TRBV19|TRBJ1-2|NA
TGTGCCAGTAGTACCGGTCGATTCGCATATGGCTACACCTTC
CASSTGRFAYGYTF
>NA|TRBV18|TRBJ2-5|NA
TGTGCCAGCTCAGTAGAAGAGACCCAGTACTTC
CASSVEETQYF
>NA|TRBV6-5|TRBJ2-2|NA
TGTGCCAGCACCCCACGCGGGCCCGGGGAGCTGTTTTTT
CASTPRGPGELFF
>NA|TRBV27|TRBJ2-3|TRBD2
TGTGCCAGCAGTTTACGGCGGGGGGCGCTGTATTTT
CASSLRRGALYF
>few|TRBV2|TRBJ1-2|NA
TGTGCCAGCAGTGAAGTGGGATTTGGTTCCGGGGTCTATGGCTACACCTTC
CASSEVGFGSGVYGYTF
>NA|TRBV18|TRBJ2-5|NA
TGTGCCAGCTCACCAGGCGGCGCGGAGACCCAGTACTTC
CASSPGGAETQYF
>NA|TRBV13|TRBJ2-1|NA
TGTGCCAGCAGCTTAGAGGCTAGCGAATACAATGAGCAGTTCTTC
CASSLEASEYNEQFF
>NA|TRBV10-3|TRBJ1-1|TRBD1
TGTGCCATCAGTGAGTCCCCAGGGGGCCACACTGAAGCTTTCTTT
CAISESPGGHTEAFF
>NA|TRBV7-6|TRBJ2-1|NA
TGTGCCAGCAGCTCGGGGGTAGTCCCCCAGTATGAGCAGTTCTTC
CASSSGVVPQYEQFF
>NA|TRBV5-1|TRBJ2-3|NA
TGCGCCAGCAGCGGAGGACAGGGAGGGACAGATACGCAGTATTTT
CASSGGQGGTDTQYF
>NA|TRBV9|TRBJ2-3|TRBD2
TGTGCCAGCAGCGGGACTAGCGTATCCGATACGCAGTATTTT
CASSGTSVSDTQYF
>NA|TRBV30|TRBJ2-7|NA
TGTGCCTGGAGCCCAGGGGGGTTTATGTACGAGCAGTACTTC
CAWSPGGFMYEQYF
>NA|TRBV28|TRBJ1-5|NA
TGTGCCAGCGGGGGGGGTGTCGGTCAGCCCCAGCATTTT
CASGGGVGQPQHF
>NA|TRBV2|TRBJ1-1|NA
TGTGCCAGCAGTGCTGCGGGTGACACTGAAGCTTTCTTT
CASSAAGDTEAFF
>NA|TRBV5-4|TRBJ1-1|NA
TGTGCCAGCAGCTTGTACGGGGGGCCGTCCTCCACTGAAGCTTTCTTT
CASSLYGGPSSTEAFF
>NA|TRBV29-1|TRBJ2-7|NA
TGCAGCGGCCTTTTCGCGGACAGACACTACGAGCAGTACTTC
CSGLFADRHYEQYF
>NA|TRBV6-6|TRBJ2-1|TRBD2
TGTGCCAGCAGGAACCAACAGCGGGAGTTCAGCAATGAGCAGTTCTTC
CASRNQQREFSNEQFF